Given below is one TCR beta chain in context. Its target is unknown. The data were taken from a study of PD-L1 blockade in urothelial cancer. At the level of the study: It was at 3 weeks (second dose) and 6 weeks after treatment start that blood was analyzed. Findings and limits, study-wide: When pretreatment blood TCR clonality was below the median, it predicted better survival.

There are 15 residues in the CDR3. Trimming cost V 4 bases and J 0 bases; bases outside gene matches: 7. Germline V lookup: CDR1 SGDLS, CDR2 YYNGEE. PCRs were each spiked with synthetic TCR analog templates. This table comes from immunoSEQ multiplex PCR, and its TCRdb copy is limited to in-frame clones, with some not included. Among under 45,000 clones listed, 82% were seen once. The sample here was PBMCs, taken around atezolizumab (anti-PD-L1) treatment. This receptor was identified in a man aged 60 to 75 with urothelial cancer. This chain uses TRBV9 with TRBJ2-7, with TRBD2 matching 7 bases. The CDR3 sequence is CASSPAREGSYEQYF. As DNA, the CDR3 is TGTGCCAGCAGCCCCGCCAGGGAGGGCTCCTACGAGCAGTACTTC.